Following are 10 T cell receptor beta chains from one sample sequenced in a study of molecular identifiers for immune sequencing clone quantification. TCRdb re-called the PCR reads with MiXCR, one entry per CDR3 protein. Counted here are hundreds of thousands of distinct CDR3 sequences, 25% occurring once; the ten biggest clones make up 0.75% to 0.8%. The sequencing sample was made of naive CD8+ T cells from blood, with Jurkat cell RNA spiked in. Indicated subset: FACS-sorted CD8+CD4-CCR7+CD45RA+ naive T cells. All receptors come from a human donor in good health. Some libraries in this study had Jurkat cell RNA spiked in.

This clonotype was recorded at least ten times. This chain links TRBV5-1 with TRBJ1-1; 7 bases map to TRBD1. Germline V gene lookup returns CDR1 SGHRS and CDR2 YFSETQ. V was pared by 3 bases and J by 4 bases, with 21 bases of the junction left unmatched. The CDR3 loop spans 19 amino acids. CDR3 in amino acids: CASSSKERQGTRYGTEAFF. The DNA for the CDR3 is TGCGCCAGCAGCTCGAAAGAAAGACAGGGAACGCGTTATGGCACTGAAGCTTTCTTT. Drawing the rest from reference TRBV5-1 and TRBJ1-1, the complete variable domain is KAGVTQTPRYLIKTRGQQVTLSCSPISGHRSVSWYQQTPGQGLQFLFEYFSETQRNKGNFPGRFSGRQFSNSRSEMNVSTLELGDSALYLCASSSKERQGTRYGTEAFFGQGTRLTVV.

The chain carries TRBV27 and TRBJ2-7; TRBD1 matches 7 bases. Looked up from germline, CDR1 is MNHEY and CDR2 is SMNVEV (reference sequence). The CDR3 is 14 amino acids. The J segment lost 3 bases and the V segment lost 8 bases, leaving 10 bases of the junction unmatched. For the CDR3, the DNA is TGTGCCAGCGGTCCCCGGGACAGATACTACGAGCAGTACTTC. Translated, it gives CASGPRDRYYEQYF.

This clonotype showed up many times. The chain is built from TRBV29-1 and TRBJ2-7, with 7 bases matching TRBD2. In germline, CDR1 is SQVTM, CDR2 ANQGSEA. The length of the CDR3 is 12 residues. V shed 4 bases, J shed 6 bases, and the junction held 6 bases outside the gene matches. This chain's CDR3 is CSVVRGEGEQYF. CDR3 sequence (DNA): TGCAGCGTTGTTCGGGGGGAAGGCGAGCAGTACTTC.

The chain carries TRBV6-5 and TRBJ1-2; 7 nucleotides line up with TRBD1. Losses at the gene ends were 6 bases for V and 8 bases for J; bases not matched to a gene: 15. The germline gives CDR1 MNHEY, CDR2 SVGAGI. This CDR3 is 15 amino acids long. The CDR3 region has the DNA TGTGCCAGCAGCGCAGACGGACAGGAAGTGGGCGGCTACACCTTC. Translated: CASSADGQEVGGYTF.

The V and J genes are TRBV9 and TRBJ2-5, with D perhaps matching TRBD1 (6 bases). Trimming stripped 4 bases from V and 9 bases from J, with 16 bases between. The germline V gene has CDR1 SGDLS and CDR2 YYNGEE. The CDR3 consists of 13 residues. CDR3 region: CASSSTGLQAQYF. The CDR3 DNA sequence: TGTGCCAGCAGCTCCACAGGGCTCCAGGCCCAGTACTTC.

The chain recombines TRBV10-1 with TRBJ2-4, with no clear D. CDR3 length: 15 residues. Trimming removed 2 bases from V and 0 bases from J, with 8 bases in between. Per germline, CDR1 WNHNN and CDR2 SYGVQD (reference sequence). CDR3 sequence: CASSEEKIAKNIQYF. The CDR3 DNA follows: TGCGCCAGCAGTGAGGAGAAAATAGCCAAAAACATTCAGTACTTC.

This clonotype was counted only a few times. The chain is built from TRBV4-1 and TRBJ1-1, with D maybe TRBD1 (6 bases). V was trimmed by 0 bases and J by 4 bases, leaving 18 bases between them. CDR1 is MGHRA, CDR2 YSYEKL, per germline. The CDR3 runs 17 residues. CDR3 nucleotide sequence: TGCGCCAGCAGCCAAGACCCCTCTTGGGGGGCGGCCACTGAAGCTTTCTTT. Protein product: CASSQDPSWGAATEAFF.

This clonotype was counted many times. The chain employs TRBV6-2 or TRBV6-3 and TRBJ2-7; possibly TRBD1 or TRBD2 for D (5 bases each). Trimming took off 7 bases at V and 1 base at J, with 11 bases between the two ends. The CDR3 contains 13 residues. CDR1 is MNHEY and CDR2 is SVGEGT in the germline V gene. The CDR3 nucleotides read TGTGCCAGCAAAGGGACCCAGTCCTACGAGCAGTACTTC. Protein product: CASKGTQSYEQYF.

This clonotype has at least ten counts. CDR3 nucleotide sequence: TGTGCCAGCAGCTTAGGGAGGGGGCTCTCCTACGAGCAGTACTTC. It encodes CASSLGRGLSYEQYF. The V and J genes are TRBV5-4 and TRBJ2-7, with D possibly being TRBD1 or TRBD2 (7 bases each). The germline gives CDR1 SGHNT, CDR2 YYREEE (reference sequence). The CDR3 is made up of 15 amino acids. Trimming shortened V by 2 bases and J by 0 bases, and 12 bases separated the two germline ends.

This clonotype was counted at least ten times. The chain links TRBV5-6 to TRBJ2-7; D gene ambiguous. V lost 4 bases and J 2 bases, leaving 16 bases between the germline ends. The germline V gene encodes CDR1 SGHDT and CDR2 YYEEEE. This CDR3 spans 15 amino acids. CDR3 sequence: CASSPDGLITYEQYF. Here the CDR3 DNA reads TGTGCCAGCAGCCCGGACGGGCTTATAACCTACGAGCAGTACTTC.